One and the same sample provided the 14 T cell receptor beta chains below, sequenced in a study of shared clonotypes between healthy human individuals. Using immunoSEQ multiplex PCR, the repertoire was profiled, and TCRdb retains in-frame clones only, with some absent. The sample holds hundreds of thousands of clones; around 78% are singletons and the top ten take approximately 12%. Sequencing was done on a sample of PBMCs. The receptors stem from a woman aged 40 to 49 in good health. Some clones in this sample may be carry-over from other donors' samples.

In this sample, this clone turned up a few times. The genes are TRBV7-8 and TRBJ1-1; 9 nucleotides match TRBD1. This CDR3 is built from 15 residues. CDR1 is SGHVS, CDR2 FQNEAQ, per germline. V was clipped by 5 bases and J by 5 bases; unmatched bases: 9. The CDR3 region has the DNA TGTGCCAGCAGCACCCGACAGGGGGTGAGGACTGAAGCTTTCTTT. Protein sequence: CASSTRQGVRTEAFF.

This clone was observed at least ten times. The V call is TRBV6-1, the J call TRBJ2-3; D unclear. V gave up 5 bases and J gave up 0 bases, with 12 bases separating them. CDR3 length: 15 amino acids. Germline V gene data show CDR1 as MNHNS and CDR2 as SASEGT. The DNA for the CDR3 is TGTGCCAGCAGTCCAAGCAGATACAGCACAGATACGCAGTATTTT. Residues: CASSPSRYSTDTQYF.

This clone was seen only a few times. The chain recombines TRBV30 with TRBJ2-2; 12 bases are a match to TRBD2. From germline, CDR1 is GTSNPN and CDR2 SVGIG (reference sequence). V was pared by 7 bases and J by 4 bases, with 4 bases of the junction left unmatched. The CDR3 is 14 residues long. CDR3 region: CASRGLAGTGELFF. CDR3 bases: TGTGCCTCCCGGGGACTAGCGGGCACCGGGGAGCTGTTTTTT.

CDR3 sequence (DNA): TGTGCCAGCAGTCAGGGATGGACTATCCCAGAGACCCAGTACTTC. Translating gives CASSQGWTIPETQYF. This chain links TRBV6-1 with TRBJ2-5; D is perhaps TRBD2 (6 bases). Per the germline V gene, CDR1 is MNHNS and CDR2 is SASEGT. V lost 5 bases and J lost 4, with 17 bases in between. The CDR3 runs 15 residues.

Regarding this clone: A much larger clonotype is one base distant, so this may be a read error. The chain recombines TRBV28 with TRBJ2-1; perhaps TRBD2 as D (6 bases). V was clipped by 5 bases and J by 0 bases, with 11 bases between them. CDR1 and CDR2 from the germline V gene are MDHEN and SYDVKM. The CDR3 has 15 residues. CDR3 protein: CASSPLASSYNEQFF. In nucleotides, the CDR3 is TGTGCCAGCAGTCCTCTAGCGAGCTCCTACAATGAGCAGTTCTTC.

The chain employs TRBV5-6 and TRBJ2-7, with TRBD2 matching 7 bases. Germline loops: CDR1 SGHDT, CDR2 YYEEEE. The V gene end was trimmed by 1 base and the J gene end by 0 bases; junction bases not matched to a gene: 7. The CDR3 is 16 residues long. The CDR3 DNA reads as TGTGCCAGCAGCTTGAAGGGAGGGCCATTCTCCTACGAGCAGTACTTC. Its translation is CASSLKGGPFSYEQYF.

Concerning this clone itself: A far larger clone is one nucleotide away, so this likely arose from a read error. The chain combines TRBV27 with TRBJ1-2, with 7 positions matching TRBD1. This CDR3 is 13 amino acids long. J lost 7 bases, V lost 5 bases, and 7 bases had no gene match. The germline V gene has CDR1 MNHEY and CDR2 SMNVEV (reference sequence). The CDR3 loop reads CASSPYRGLGYTF. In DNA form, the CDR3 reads TGTGCCAGCAGTCCTTACAGGGGACTTGGCTACACCTTC.

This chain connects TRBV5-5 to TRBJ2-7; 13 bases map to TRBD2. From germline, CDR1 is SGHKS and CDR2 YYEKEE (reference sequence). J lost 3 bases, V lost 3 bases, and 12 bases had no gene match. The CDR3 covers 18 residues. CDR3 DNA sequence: TGTGCCAGCAGCTCCTTTGGGACTAGCGGGAAAGCGGGCTACGAGCAGTACTTC. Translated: CASSSFGTSGKAGYEQYF.

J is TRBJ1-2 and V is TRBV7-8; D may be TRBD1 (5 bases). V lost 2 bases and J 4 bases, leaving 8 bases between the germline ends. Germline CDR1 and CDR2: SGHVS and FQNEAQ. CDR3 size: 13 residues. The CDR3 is CASSLSGTYGYTF. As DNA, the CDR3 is TGTGCCAGCAGCTTATCAGGGACCTATGGCTACACCTTC.

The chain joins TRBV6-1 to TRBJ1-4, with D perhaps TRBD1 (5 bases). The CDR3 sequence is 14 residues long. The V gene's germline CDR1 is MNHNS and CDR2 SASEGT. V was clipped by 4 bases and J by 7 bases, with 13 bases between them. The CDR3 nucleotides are TGTGCCAGCAGTGCCCAAGGGGTCGTTGAAAAACTGTTTTTT. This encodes CASSAQGVVEKLFF.

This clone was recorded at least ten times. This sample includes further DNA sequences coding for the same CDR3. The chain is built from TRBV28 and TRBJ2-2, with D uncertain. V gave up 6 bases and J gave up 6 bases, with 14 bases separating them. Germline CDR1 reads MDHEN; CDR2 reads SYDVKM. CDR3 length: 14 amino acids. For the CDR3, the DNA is TGTGCCAGCAGATATCTCCTTGGGGCCGGGGAGCTGTTTTTT. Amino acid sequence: CASRYLLGAGELFF.

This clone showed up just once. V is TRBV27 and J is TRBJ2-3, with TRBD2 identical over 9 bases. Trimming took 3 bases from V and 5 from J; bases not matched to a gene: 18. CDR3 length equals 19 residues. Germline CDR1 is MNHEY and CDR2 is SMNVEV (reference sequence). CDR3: CASSFSSPGLAWFGDTQYF. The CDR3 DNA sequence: TGTGCCAGCAGTTTTTCGTCTCCGGGACTAGCCTGGTTTGGAGATACGCAGTATTTT.

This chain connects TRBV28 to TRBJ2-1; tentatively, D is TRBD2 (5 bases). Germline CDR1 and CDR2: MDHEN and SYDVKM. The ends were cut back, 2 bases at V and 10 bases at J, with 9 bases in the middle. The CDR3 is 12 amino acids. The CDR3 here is CASSLVAGEQFF. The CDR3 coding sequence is TGTGCCAGCAGTTTAGTGGCGGGCGAGCAGTTCTTC.

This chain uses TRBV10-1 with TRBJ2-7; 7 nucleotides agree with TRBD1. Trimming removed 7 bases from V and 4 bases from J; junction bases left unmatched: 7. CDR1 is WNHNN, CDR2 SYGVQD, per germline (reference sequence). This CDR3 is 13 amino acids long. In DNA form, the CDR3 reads TGCGCCAGCAATAACAGGGGTAGGTACGAGCAGTACTTC. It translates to CASNNRGRYEQYF.